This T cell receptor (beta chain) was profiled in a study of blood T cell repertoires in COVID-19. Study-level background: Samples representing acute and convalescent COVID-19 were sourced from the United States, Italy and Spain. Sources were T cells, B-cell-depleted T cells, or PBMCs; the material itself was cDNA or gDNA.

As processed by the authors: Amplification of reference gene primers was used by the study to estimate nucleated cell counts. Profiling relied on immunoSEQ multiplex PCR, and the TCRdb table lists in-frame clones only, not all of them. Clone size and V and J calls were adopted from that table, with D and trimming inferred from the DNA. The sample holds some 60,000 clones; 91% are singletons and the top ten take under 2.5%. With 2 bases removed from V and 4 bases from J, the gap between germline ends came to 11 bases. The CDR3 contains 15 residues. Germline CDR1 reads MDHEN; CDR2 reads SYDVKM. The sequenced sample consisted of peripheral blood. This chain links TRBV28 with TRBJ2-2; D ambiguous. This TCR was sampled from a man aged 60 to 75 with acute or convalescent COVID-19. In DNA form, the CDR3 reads TGTGCCAGCAGTTTAAGTGGGCAGTCCACCGGGGAGCTGTTTTTT. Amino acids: CASSLSGQSTGELFF.